This T cell receptor beta chain was recovered during a study of cytomegalovirus exposure and HLA in healthy donors. On this clone: Its antigen is unidentified.

Study-level results: Later work found most CMV-associated TCR beta chains apparently HLA-restricted.

Unmatched junction bases numbered 5, after V lost 7 bases and J lost 2 bases. The CDR3 spans 14 residues. Germline V gene sequence: CDR1 SGDLS, CDR2 YYNGEE. It was with 60 Vbeta and 13 Jbeta primers that the PCR ran. Produced via immunoSEQ multiplex PCR; TCRdb's table is partial and in-frame only. The sample has 100,000 to 150,000 clones, 15% to 19% seen once. The chain recombines TRBV9 with TRBJ1-1; 10 nucleotides align to TRBD1. This sequence originates from a woman aged 18-29 years in good health and CMV-seronegative. Sequencing was performed on PBMCs. The CDR3 DNA is TGTGCCAGCGGACAGGGGGGGACAAACACTGAAGCTTTCTTT. The encoded protein is CASGQGGTNTEAFF.